This is a list of T cell receptor beta chains from one sample in a study of lymphopenia after photon versus proton radiotherapy. Profiling relied on immunoSEQ multiplex PCR, and the TCRdb table lists in-frame clones only, not all of them. The sample carries 150,000 to 200,000 clones, 80% to 90% recorded once. The sequences come from peripheral blood, collected from a patient treated with photon-based radiotherapy. These receptors were obtained from a man over 45 with gastric cancer. Both conserved end residues are part of each CDR3. The D gene is left open where the match is weak. Clone size is not always given. Where it is, it says once, few, many or a class for expanded clones.

CDR3nt | CDR3aa | d_gene | j_gene | abundance | v_gene
TGTGCCAGCAGCTTTGGAGGGACAATACAAGAGACCCAGTACTTC | CASSFGGTIQETQYF | NA | TRBJ2-5 | NA | TRBV5-4
TGCGCCAGCAGCCAAGATTACCGACAGGGGTATGGCTACACCTTC | CASSQDYRQGYGYTF | TRBD1 | TRBJ1-2 | NA | TRBV4-1
TGTGCCTGGAGGCGGTGGGCCGGGGAGCTGTTTTTT | CAWRRWAGELFF | NA | TRBJ2-2 | NA | TRBV30
TGTGCCATTGTGAGCACAGATACGCAGTATTTT | CAIVSTDTQYF | NA | TRBJ2-3 | once | TRBV28
TGCGCCAGCAGCGCCGGACAGGGCCGGCGCTACAATGAGCAGTTCTTC | CASSAGQGRRYNEQFF | TRBD1 | TRBJ2-1 | few | TRBV5-1
TGTGCCAGTAGCCCGGGACAGGGCTCCGCCTACGAGCAGTACTTC | CASSPGQGSAYEQYF | TRBD1 | TRBJ2-7 | NA | TRBV19
TGTGCCAGCAGTGTTGACAGGGGAATCTCCTACGAGCAGTACTTC | CASSVDRGISYEQYF | TRBD1 | TRBJ2-7 | NA | TRBV2
TGTGCTAGTGGTGGCGGGACAGCCGTGGGGAATGAGCAGTTCTTC | CASGGGTAVGNEQFF | NA | TRBJ2-1 | NA | TRBV12-5
TGCAGTGTGCTAGCCCACAATGAGCAGTTCTTC | CSVLAHNEQFF | NA | TRBJ2-1 | once | TRBV20-1
TGTGCCAGCAGTGAAGCGCTTACAGGGAGGAACACTGAAGCTTTCTTT | CASSEALTGRNTEAFF | NA | TRBJ1-1 | NA | TRBV2
TGTGCCAGCAGTTTATACTTAAAACCTAGCACAGATACGCAGTATTTT | CASSLYLKPSTDTQYF | NA | TRBJ2-3 | NA | TRBV27
TGTGCCAGCAGTATCAGGTGGGATTATGGCTACACCTTC | CASSIRWDYGYTF | NA | TRBJ1-2 | once | TRBV2
TGCAGCGTCCGCAGGGGTTACGAGCAGTACTTC | CSVRRGYEQYF | NA | TRBJ2-7 | NA | TRBV29-1
TGCGCCAGCAGCCCAGTACAGGGAGCTAACTATGGCTACACCTTC | CASSPVQGANYGYTF | NA | TRBJ1-2 | NA | TRBV4-1
TGTGCCAGCAGTTCTCGGACGGGTGGCTACACCTTC | CASSSRTGGYTF | NA | TRBJ1-2 | NA | TRBV6-5
TGTGCCAGCAGTGAAGCGCGATGGGGCTCTGACACAGATACGCAGTATTTT | CASSEARWGSDTDTQYF | NA | TRBJ2-3 | NA | TRBV6-1
TGTGCCAGCAGCCTAACACCTTACTACAATGAGCAGTTCTTC | CASSLTPYYNEQFF | NA | TRBJ2-1 | NA | TRBV6-4
TGTGCCAGCAGCGGGACTAGCGGGCCGGGCAAGCAGTTCTTC | CASSGTSGPGKQFF | TRBD2 | TRBJ2-1 | many | TRBV2
TGTGCCAGCAGCTTAGGGTTACAGGTTTTTGAAGCTTTCTTT | CASSLGLQVFEAFF | NA | TRBJ1-1 | NA | TRBV7-2
TGTGCCAGCAGCTTCACAGGGAACAATCAGCCCCAGCATTTT | CASSFTGNNQPQHF | NA | TRBJ1-5 | few | TRBV7-9
TGTGCCAGCAGCTTGGACAGTAAACCGAACACTGAAGCTTTCTTT | CASSLDSKPNTEAFF | NA | TRBJ1-1 | once | TRBV5-4
TGTGCCAGCAGTGAAAATCGGGGAGCAAGTCATGAGCAGTTCTTC | CASSENRGASHEQFF | NA | TRBJ2-1 | few | TRBV2
TGTGCCAGCAGCCCCTCGGGCGGCCAAGAGACCCAGTACTTC | CASSPSGGQETQYF | NA | TRBJ2-5 | NA | TRBV11-2
TGTGCCAGCAGTGAAGGGGCGGGACGCCGCCGGAGCGGCTACACCTTC | CASSEGAGRRRSGYTF | NA | TRBJ1-2 | NA | TRBV6-1
TGTGCCAGCAGCTTGGAGGGTATCGGGGAGACCCAGTACTTC | CASSLEGIGETQYF | NA | TRBJ2-5 | once | TRBV5-4
TGTGCCAGCAGTCAGACAGGCAACACTGAAGCTTTCTTT | CASSQTGNTEAFF | NA | TRBJ1-1 | NA | TRBV6-6